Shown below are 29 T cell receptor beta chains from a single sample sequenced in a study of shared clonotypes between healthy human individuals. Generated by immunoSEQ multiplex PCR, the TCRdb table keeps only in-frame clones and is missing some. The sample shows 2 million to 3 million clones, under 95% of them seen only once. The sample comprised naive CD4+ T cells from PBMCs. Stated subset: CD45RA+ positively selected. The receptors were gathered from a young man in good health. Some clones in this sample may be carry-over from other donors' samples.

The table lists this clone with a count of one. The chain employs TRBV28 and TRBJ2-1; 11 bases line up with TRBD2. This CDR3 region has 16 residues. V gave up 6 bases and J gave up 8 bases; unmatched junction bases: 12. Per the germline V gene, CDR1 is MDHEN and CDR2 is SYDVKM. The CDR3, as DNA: TGTGCCAGCAGACTTTCTCTAGCGGGAGGCATGGATGAGCAGTTCTTC. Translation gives CASRLSLAGGMDEQFF.

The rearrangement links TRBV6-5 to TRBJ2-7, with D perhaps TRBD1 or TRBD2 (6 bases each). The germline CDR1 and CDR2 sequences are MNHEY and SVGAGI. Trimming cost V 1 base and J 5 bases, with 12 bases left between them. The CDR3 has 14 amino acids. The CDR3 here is CASSYLGAGNEQYF. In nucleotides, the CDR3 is TGTGCCAGCAGTTACTTGGGGGCGGGAAACGAGCAGTACTTC.

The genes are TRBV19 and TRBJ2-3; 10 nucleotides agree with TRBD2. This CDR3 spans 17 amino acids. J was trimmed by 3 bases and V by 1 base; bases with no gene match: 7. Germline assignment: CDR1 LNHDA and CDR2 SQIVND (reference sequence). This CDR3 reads CASSIAPRTSGTDTQYF. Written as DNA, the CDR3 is TGTGCCAGTAGTATAGCCCCCCGGACTAGCGGAACAGATACGCAGTATTTT.

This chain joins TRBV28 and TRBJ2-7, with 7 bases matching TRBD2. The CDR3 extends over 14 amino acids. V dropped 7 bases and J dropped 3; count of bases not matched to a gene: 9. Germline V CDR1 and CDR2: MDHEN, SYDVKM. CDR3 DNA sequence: TGTGCCAGCACTAGCGGCCGGAGTGTCTACGAGCAGTACTTC. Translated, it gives CASTSGRSVYEQYF.

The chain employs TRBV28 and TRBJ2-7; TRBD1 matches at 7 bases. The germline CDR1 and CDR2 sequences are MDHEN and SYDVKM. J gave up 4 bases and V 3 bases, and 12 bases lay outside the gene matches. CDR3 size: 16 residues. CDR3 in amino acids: CASSLESQGKGYEQYF. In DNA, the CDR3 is TGTGCCAGCAGTTTGGAATCACAGGGGAAAGGGTACGAGCAGTACTTC. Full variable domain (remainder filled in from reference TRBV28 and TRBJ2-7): DVKVTQSSRYLVKRTGEKVFLECVQDMDHENMFWYRQDPGLGLRLIYFSYDVKMKEKGDIPEGYSVSREKKERFSLILESASTNQTSMYLCASSLESQGKGYEQYFGPGTRLTVT.

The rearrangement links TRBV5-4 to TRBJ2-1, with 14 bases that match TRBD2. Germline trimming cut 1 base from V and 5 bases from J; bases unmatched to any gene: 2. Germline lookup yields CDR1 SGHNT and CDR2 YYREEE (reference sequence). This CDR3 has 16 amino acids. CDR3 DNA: TGTGCCAGCAGCTTGCCGGGACTAGCGGGAGACAATGAGCAGTTCTTC. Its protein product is CASSLPGLAGDNEQFF.

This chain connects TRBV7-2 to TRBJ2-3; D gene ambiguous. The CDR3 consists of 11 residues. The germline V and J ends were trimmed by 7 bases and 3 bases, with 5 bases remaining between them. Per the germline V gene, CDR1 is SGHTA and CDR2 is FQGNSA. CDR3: CASTFTDTQYF. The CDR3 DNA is TGTGCCAGCACCTTTACAGATACGCAGTATTTT.

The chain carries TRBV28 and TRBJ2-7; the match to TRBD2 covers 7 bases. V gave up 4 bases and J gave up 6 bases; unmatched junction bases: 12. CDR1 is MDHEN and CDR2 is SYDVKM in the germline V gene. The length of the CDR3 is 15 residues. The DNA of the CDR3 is TGTGCCAGCAGTTCCCCCGGGGGGATGTACGCCGAGCAGTACTTC. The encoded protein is CASSSPGGMYAEQYF.

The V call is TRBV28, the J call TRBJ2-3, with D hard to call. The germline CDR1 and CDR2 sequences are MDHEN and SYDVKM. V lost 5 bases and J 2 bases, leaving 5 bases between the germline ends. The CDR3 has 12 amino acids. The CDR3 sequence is CASSTYTDTQYF. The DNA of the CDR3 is TGTGCCAGCAGTACTTACACAGATACGCAGTATTTT.

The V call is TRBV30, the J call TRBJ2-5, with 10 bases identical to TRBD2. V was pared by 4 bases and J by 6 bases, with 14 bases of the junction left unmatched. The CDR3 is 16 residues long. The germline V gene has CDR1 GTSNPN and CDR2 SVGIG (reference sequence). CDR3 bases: TGTGCCTGGACCCAAATGGGGCTAGCGGGAGCGCAGACCCAGTACTTC. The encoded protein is CAWTQMGLAGAQTQYF.

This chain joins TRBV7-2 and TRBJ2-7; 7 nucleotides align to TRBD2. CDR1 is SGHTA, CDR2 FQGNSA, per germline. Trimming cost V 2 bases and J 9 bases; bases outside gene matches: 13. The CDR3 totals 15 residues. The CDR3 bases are TGTGCCAGCAGCTTACAGGCGGCGGGAGAAGCGTGGCAGTACTTC. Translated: CASSLQAAGEAWQYF.

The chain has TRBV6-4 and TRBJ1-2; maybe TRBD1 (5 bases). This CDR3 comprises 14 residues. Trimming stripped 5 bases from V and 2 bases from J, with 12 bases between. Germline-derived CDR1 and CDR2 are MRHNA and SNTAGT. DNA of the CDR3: TGTGCCAGCAGTATACAACCAGGGAACTATGGCTACACCTTC. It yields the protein CASSIQPGNYGYTF.

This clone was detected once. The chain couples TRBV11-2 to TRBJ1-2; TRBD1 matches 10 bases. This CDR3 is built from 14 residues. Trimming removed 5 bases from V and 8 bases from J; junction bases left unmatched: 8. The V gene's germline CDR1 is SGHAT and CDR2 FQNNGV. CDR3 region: CASSKGQGLGGYTF. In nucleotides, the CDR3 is TGTGCCAGCAGCAAGGGACAGGGGCTAGGGGGCTACACCTTC. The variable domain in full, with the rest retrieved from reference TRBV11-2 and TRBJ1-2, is EAGVAQSPRYKIIEKRQSVAFWCNPISGHATLYWYQQILGQGPKLLIQFQNNGVVDDSQLPKDRFSAERLKGVDSTLKIQPAKLEDSAVYLCASSKGQGLGGYTFGSGTRLTVV.

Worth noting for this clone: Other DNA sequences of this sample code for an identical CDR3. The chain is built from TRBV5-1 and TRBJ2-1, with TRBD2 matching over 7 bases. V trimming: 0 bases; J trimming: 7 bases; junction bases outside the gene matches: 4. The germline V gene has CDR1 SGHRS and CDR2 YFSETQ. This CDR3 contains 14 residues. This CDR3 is CASSLEPRGNEQFF. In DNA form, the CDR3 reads TGCGCCAGCAGCTTGGAGCCGCGGGGGAATGAGCAGTTCTTC.

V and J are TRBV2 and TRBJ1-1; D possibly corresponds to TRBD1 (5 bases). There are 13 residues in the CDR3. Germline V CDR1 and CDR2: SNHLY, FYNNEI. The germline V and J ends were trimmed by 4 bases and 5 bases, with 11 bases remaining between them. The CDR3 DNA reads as TGTGCCAGCAGTGCCGCAGGGAGGACTGAAGCTTTCTTT. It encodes CASSAAGRTEAFF.

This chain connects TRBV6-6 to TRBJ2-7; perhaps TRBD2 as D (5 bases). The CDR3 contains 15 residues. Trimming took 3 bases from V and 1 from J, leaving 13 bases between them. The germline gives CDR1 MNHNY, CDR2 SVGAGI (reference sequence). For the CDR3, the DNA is TGTGCCAGCAGTTATTCCGGGAAGCAGTCCTACGAGCAGTACTTC. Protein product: CASSYSGKQSYEQYF.

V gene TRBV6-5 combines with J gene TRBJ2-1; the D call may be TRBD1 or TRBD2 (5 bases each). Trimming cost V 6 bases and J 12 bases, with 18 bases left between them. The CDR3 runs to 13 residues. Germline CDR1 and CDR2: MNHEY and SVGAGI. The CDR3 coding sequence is TGTGCCAGCAGGTACCGGGACCGGAGCGCGCAGTTCTTC. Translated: CASRYRDRSAQFF.

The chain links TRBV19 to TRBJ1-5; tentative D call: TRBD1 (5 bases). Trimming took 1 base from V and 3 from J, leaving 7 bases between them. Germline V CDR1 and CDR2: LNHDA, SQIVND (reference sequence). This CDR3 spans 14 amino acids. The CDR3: CASSIGRDNQPQHF. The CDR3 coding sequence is TGTGCCAGTAGTATAGGCAGGGACAATCAGCCCCAGCATTTT.

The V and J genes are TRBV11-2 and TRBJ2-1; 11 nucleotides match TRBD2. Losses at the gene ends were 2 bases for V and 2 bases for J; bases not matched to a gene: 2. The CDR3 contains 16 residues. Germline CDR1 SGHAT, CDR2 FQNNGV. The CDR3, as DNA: TGTGCCAGCAGCTTAAGACTAGCGGGAACCTACAATGAGCAGTTCTTC. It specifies CASSLRLAGTYNEQFF.

CDR3 loop: CAWIGRPEAFF. As DNA, the CDR3 is TGTGCCTGGATCGGGCGCCCTGAAGCTTTCTTT. The genes are TRBV30 and TRBJ1-1; D is undetermined. CDR1 and CDR2 (germline): GTSNPN, SVGIG (reference sequence). The germline V and J ends were trimmed by 4 bases and 6 bases, with 9 bases remaining between them. The CDR3 is made up of 11 amino acids.

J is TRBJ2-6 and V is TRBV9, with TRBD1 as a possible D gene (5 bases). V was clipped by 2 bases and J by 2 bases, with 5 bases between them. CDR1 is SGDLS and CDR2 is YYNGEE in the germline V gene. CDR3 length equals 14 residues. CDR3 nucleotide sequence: TGTGCCAGCAGCGTGGGGCCTGGGGCCAACGTCCTGACTTTC. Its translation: CASSVGPGANVLTF.

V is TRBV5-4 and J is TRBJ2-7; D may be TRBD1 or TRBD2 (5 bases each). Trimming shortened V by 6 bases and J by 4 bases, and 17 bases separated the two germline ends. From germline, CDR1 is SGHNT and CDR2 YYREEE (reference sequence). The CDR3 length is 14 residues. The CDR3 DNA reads TGTGCCAGCACCCCGGGACCGGGTTTGTACGAGCAGTACTTC. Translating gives CASTPGPGLYEQYF. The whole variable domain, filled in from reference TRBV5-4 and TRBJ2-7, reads ETGVTQSPTHLIKTRGQQVTLRCSSQSGHNTVSWYQQALGQGPQFIFQYYREEENGRGNFPPRFSGLQFPNYSSELNVNALELDDSALYLCASTPGPGLYEQYFGPGTRLTVT.

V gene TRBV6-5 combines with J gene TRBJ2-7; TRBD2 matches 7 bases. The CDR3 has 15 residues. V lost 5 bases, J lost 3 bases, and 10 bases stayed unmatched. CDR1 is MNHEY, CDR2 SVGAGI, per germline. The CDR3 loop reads CASSPLGGSLYEQYF. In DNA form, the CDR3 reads TGTGCCAGCAGTCCCCTTGGCGGGAGCCTCTACGAGCAGTACTTC.

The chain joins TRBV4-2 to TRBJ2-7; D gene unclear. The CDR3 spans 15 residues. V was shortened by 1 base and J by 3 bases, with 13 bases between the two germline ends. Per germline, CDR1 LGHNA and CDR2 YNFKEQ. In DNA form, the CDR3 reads TGTGCCAGCAGCCAAGGGATTCGTTCAGACTACGAGCAGTACTTC. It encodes CASSQGIRSDYEQYF.

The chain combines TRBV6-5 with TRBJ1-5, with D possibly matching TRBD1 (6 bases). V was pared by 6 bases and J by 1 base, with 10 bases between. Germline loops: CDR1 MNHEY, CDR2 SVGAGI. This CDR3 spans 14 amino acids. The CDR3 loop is CASRPDSSNQPQHF. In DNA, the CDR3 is TGTGCCAGCAGACCGGACAGCAGCAATCAGCCCCAGCATTTT.

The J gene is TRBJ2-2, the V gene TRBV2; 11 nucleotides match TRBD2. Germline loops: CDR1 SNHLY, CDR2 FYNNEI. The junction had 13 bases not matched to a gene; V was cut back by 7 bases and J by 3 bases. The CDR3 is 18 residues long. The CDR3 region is CASMTASGRSRDTGELFF. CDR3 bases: TGTGCCAGCATGACGGCTAGCGGGAGGAGCCGGGACACCGGGGAGCTGTTTTTT.

The CDR3 bases are TGTGCCAGCTACCTTAGCGGGGCGAACACCGGGGAGCTGTTTTTT. Translating it yields CASYLSGANTGELFF. The rearrangement links TRBV5-4 to TRBJ2-2; 8 bases are a match to TRBD2. The germline V gene encodes CDR1 SGHNT and CDR2 YYREEE (reference sequence). V trimming: 7 bases; J trimming: 0 bases; junction bases outside the gene matches: 5. This CDR3 spans 15 amino acids.

This CDR3 reads CASSGSRNTGELFF. The DNA of the CDR3 is TGTGCCAGCAGTGGGTCCAGGAACACCGGGGAGCTGTTTTTT. The V and J genes are TRBV6-1 and TRBJ2-2; D not certain. Germline V gene data show CDR1 as MNHNS and CDR2 as SASEGT. The CDR3 sequence is 14 residues long. The V and J ends lost 4 bases and 1 base respectively, with 7 bases between them.

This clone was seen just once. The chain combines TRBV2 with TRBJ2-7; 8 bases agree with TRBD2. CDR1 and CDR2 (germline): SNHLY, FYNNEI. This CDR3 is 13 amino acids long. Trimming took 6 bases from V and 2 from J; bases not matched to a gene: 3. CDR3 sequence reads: CASRQTSAYEQYF. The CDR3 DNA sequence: TGTGCCAGCAGGCAGACTAGCGCCTACGAGCAGTACTTC.